This T cell receptor beta chain was identified in a study of CD8+CD57+ T cells in acquired aplastic anemia (dated by TCRdb to between 2018 and 2020). Context from the whole study: On average, sorted CD4+ and CD8+ cells yielded 2.5 to 3.5 ug of extracted DNA, with a range of about 0.19 to 30 ug. CD8+CD57+ expansion was defined as a frequency above the mean frequency observed in healthy subjects.

Patients chosen for sequencing had shown expansion of CD8+CD57+ cells by flow cytometry. Every patient had a diagnosis of severe acquired aplastic anemia based on International Study of Aplastic Anemia and Agranulocytosis and Camitta criteria. Patients had received no therapy at the time of blood sampling. TCR repertoires of sorted CD4+ and CD8+ blood T cells from severe aplastic anemia patients and healthy subjects were deep-sequenced in the study. Patients were enrolled in the USA under clinicaltrials.gov protocols 00001620, 01623167, 00001397, 00071045, 00081523 and 00961064. Ficoll-Paque density gradient centrifugation was used to isolate peripheral blood mononuclear cells. Before DNA extraction, CD4+ and CD8+ T cells were sorted by FACS or by magnetic beads. General study outcomes and caveats: Roughly 30 CD8+ CDR3 sequences were found to be shared between patients and controls, but these sequences appeared to be highly expressed in patients and within the immunodominant clones of the patients. CD8+ Simpson's diversity did not differ significantly between patients and healthy controls (P=0.060).

Worth noting for this clonotype: Its specific antigen is unknown. Base qualities are missing; no much larger clone stands one base away.

Sequences SGDLS (CDR1) and YYNGEE (CDR2) are obtained from the germline V gene. Deletion took 8 bases off V and 0 bases off J, with a span of 8 bases between the germline ends. From the cysteine up to the phenylalanine, the CDR3 has a length of 12 residues. CDR3 DNA only is kept here, 36 bases in frame from base 1. Profiling of TCR beta VDJ combinations and CDR3 sequences used genomic DNA as the template. An Illumina HiSeq 2000 was the platform used for TCR repertoire sequencing. From the authors' description of their analysis: Repertoires were assessed using TRBV/TRBJ rearrangement plots, CDR3 size and DJ length profiles, and Simpson's diversity index. The immunodominant clone was defined as the most abundant DNA sequence in deep sequencing data. CDR3 amino acid sequences were checked for sharing across subjects and were also compared against the VDJdb database and published repertoires. TCRdb itself trimmed the public reads at Q25 with fastp, ran MiXCR and retained productive beta chains. Rows are unified per CDR3 protein, each entry keeping the most common DNA and genes. Clone size and V and J calls follow TCRdb, not the original study. The sample contains hundreds of thousands of distinct CDR3 sequences, around a third of them found a single time. Nearly 0.85% of the sample is taken by the ten largest.

The rearranged chain carries TRBV9 and TRBJ1-1; no D gene call is confident. The material sequenced was sorted CD4+, CD8+, or CD8+CD57+ T cells (not recorded which) from PBMCs. This receptor was identified in a human donor with aplastic anemia. The CDR3 sequence is CASRALNTEAFF. The nucleotides are TGTGCCAGTAGGGCCCTGAACACTGAAGCTTTCTTT. The CDR3, completed at both ends by the reference TRBV9 and TRBJ1-1 genes, gives the full variable domain DSGVTQTPKHLITATGQRVTLRCSPRSGDLSVYWYQQSLDQGLQFLIQYYNGEERAKGNILERFSAQQFPDLHSELNLSSLELGDSALYFCASRALNTEAFFGQGTRLTVV.